This section outlines one TCR beta chain sequence together with its context. The antigen is not known. These data belong to a study of graft-versus-host responses after intestinal transplantation. About the study: Every recipient underwent anti-thymocyte globulin induction, then tacrolimus and steroids for roughly three years. Broader study findings: Marrow from the recipient contained GvH clones, some of which had appeared first in ileum or blood. Some patients had graft-donor T cell macrochimerism, and their allografts showed high graft-versus-host to host-versus-graft clonal ratios. HvG clone declines early post-transplant were associated with peak circulating GvH levels.

TCRdb keeps only in-frame clones here, not all; method: immunoSEQ multiplex PCR. The data contain tens of thousands of clones, nearly 95% of them singletons. The CDR3 sequence is 16 residues long. Germline V gene data show CDR1 as LNHNV and CDR2 as YYDKDF (reference sequence). Trimming left V 4 bases short and J 2 bases short, with 18 bases between. This clonotype was obtained from a human donor who was the organ donor for an intestinal transplant. This material consisted of unstimulated CD8+ T cells sorted from spleen or lymph node cells, taken before transplant. This chain uses TRBV15 with TRBJ2-7; D could derive from TRBD1 or TRBD2 (5 bases each). The DNA for the CDR3 is TGTGCCACCAGCACTCGGTCCGGGACGTTCCCCTACGAGCAGTACTTC. Translating gives CATSTRSGTFPYEQYF.